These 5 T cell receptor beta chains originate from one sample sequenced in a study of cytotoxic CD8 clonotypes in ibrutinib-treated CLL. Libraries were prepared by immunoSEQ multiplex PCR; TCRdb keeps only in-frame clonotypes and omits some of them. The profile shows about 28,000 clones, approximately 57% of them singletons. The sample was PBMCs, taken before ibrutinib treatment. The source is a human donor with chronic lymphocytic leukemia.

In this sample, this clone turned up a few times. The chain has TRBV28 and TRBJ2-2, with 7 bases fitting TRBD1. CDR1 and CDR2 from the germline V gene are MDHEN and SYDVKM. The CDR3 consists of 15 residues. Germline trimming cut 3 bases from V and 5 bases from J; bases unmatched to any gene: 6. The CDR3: CASSLVQGTTGELFF. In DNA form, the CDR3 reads TGTGCCAGCAGTTTGGTACAGGGGACAACCGGGGAGCTGTTTTTT.

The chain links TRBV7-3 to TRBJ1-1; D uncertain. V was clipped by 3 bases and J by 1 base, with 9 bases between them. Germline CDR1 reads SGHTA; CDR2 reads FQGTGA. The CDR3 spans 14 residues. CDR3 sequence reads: CASSFPTRNTEAFF. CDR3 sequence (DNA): TGTGCCAGCAGCTTCCCGACAAGGAACACTGAAGCTTTCTTT.

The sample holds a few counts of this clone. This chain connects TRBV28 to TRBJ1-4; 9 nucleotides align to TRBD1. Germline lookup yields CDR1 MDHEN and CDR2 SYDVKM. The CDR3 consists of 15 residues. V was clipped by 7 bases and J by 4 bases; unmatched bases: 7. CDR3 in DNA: TGTGCCAGCATCAAAACAGGGGGCGTTAATGAAAAACTGTTTTTT. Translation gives CASIKTGGVNEKLFF.

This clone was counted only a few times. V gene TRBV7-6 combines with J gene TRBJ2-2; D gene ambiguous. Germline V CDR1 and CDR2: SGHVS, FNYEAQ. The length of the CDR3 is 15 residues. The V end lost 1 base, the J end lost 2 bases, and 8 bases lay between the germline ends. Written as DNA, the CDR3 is TGTGCCAGCAGCTTAGGTCCACTTAACACCGGGGAGCTGTTTTTT. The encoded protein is CASSLGPLNTGELFF.

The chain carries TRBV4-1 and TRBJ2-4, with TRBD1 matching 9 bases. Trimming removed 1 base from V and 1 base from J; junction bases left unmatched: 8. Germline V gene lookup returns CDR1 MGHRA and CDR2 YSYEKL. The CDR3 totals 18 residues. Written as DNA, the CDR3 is TGCGCCAGCAGCCAAGGGGGACAGGGTAGTCGGGCCAAAAACATTCAGTACTTC. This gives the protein CASSQGGQGSRAKNIQYF.